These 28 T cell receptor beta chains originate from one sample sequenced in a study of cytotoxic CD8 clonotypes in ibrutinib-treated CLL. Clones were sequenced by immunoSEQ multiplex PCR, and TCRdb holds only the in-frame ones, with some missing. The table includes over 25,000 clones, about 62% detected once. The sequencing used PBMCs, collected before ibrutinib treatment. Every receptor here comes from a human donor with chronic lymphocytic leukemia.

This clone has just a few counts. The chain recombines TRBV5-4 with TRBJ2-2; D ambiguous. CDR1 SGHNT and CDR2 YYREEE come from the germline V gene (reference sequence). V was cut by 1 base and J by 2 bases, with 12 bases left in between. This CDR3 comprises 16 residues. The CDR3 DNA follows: TGTGCCAGCAGCTTGTATGCAGGCGTCAACACCGGGGAGCTGTTTTTT. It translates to CASSLYAGVNTGELFF.

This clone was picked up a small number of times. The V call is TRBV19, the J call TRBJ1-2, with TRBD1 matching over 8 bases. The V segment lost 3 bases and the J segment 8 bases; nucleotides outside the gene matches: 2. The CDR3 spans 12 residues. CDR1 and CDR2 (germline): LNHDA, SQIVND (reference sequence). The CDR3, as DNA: TGTGCCAGTAGTATGGACAGGGTGGGCTACACCTTC. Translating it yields CASSMDRVGYTF.

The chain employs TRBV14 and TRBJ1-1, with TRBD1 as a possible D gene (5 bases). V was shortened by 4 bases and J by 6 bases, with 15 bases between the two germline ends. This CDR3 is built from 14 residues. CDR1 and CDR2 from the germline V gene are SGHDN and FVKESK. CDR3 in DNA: TGTGCCAGCAGCCTTCAGGCGGGGCGGGCTGAAGCTTTCTTT. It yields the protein CASSLQAGRAEAFF. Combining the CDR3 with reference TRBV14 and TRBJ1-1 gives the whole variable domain EAGVTQFPSHSVIEKGQTVTLRCDPISGHDNLYWYRRVMGKEIKFLLHFVKESKQDESGMPNNRFLAERTGGTYSTLKVQPAELEDSGVYFCASSLQAGRAEAFFGQGTRLTVV.

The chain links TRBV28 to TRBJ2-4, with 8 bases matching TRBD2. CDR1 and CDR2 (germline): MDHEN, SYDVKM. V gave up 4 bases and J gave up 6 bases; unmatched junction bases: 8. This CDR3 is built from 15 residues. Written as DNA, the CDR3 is TGTGCCAGCAGTTCCCGGGGGGGATTCAGAAACATTCAGTACTTC. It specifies CASSSRGGFRNIQYF.

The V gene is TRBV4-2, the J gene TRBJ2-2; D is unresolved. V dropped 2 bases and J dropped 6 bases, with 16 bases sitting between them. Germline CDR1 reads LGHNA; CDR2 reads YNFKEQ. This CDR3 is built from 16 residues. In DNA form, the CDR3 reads TGTGCCAGCAGCCAATTTCTGGCGGTCGGAGCCGGGGAGCTGTTTTTT. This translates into CASSQFLAVGAGELFF.

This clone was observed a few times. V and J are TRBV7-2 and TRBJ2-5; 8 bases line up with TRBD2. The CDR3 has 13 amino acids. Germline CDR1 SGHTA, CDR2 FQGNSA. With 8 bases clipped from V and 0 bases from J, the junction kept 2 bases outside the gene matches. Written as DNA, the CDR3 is TGTGCCAGCGGAGCGGGAGACCAAGAGACCCAGTACTTC. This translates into CASGAGDQETQYF.

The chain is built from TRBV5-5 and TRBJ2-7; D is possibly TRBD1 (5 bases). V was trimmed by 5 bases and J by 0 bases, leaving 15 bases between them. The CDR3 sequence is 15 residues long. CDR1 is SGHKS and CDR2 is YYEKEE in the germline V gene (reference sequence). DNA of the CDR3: TGTGCCAGCAGTGATGCCGACAGCCTCTCCTACGAGCAGTACTTC. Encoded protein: CASSDADSLSYEQYF.

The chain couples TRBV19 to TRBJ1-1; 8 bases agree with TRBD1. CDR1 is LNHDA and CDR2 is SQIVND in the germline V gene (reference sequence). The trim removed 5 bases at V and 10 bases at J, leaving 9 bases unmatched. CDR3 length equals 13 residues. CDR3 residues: CASSDRQGRRAFF. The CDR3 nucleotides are TGTGCCAGTAGTGACCGACAGGGGCGTCGAGCTTTCTTT.

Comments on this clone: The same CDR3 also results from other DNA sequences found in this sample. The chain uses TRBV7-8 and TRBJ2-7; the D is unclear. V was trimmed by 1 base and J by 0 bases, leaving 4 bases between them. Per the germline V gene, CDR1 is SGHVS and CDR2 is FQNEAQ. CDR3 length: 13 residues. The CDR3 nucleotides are TGTGCCAGCAGCTTAGGTTTCTCCTACGAGCAGTACTTC. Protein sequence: CASSLGFSYEQYF.

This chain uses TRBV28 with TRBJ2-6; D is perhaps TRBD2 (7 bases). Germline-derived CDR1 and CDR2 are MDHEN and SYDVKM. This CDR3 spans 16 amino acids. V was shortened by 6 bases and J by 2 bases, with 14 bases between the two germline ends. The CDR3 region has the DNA TGTGCCAGCAGCAAACAGGGAGGGCCTGGGGCCAACGTCCTGACTTTC. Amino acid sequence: CASSKQGGPGANVLTF. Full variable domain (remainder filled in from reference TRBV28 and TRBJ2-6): DVKVTQSSRYLVKRTGEKVFLECVQDMDHENMFWYRQDPGLGLRLIYFSYDVKMKEKGDIPEGYSVSREKKERFSLILESASTNQTSMYLCASSKQGGPGANVLTFGAGSRLTVL.

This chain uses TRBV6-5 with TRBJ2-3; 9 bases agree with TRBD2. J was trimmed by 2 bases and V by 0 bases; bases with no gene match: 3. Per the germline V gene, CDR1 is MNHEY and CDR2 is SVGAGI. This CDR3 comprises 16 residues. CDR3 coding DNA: TGTGCCAGCAGTTACTCTCGACTAGCGGACACAGATACGCAGTATTTT. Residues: CASSYSRLADTDTQYF.

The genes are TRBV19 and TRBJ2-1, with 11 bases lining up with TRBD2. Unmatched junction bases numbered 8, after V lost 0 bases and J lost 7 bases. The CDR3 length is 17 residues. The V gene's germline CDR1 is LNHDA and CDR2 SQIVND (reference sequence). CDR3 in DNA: TGTGCCAGTAGTATAGATCTTACTAGCGGGAGACGTAATGAGCAGTTCTTC. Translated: CASSIDLTSGRRNEQFF. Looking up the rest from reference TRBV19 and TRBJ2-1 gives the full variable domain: DGGITQSPKYLFRKEGQNVTLSCEQNLNHDAMYWYRQDPGQGLRLIYYSQIVNDFQKGDIAEGYSVSREKKESFPLTVTSAQKNPTAFYLCASSIDLTSGRRNEQFFGPGTRLTVL.

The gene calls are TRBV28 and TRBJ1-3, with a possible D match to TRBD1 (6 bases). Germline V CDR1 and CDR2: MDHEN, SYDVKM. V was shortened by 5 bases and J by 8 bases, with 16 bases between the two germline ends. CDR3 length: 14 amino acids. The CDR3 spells CASSPIGGWDTIYF. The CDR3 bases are TGTGCCAGCAGTCCAATTGGGGGCTGGGACACCATATATTTT.

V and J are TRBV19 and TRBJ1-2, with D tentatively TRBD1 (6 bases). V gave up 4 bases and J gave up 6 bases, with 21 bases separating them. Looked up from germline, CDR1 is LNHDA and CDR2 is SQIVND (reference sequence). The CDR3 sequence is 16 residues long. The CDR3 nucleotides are TGTGCCAGTAGTAATGAGGGGACACACTTGAGGGATGGCTACACCTTC. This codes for CASSNEGTHLRDGYTF.

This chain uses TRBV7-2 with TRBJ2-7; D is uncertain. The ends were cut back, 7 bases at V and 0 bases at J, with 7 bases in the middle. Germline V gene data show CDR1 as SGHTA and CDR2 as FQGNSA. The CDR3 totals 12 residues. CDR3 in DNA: TGTGCCAGCAAGGTGGACTCCTACGAGCAGTACTTC. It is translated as CASKVDSYEQYF.

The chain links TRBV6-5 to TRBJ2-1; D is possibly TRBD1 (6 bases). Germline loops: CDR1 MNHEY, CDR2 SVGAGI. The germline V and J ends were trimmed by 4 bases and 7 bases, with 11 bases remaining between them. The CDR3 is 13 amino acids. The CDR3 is CASSWQGMNEQFF. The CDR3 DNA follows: TGTGCCAGCAGTTGGCAGGGGATGAATGAGCAGTTCTTC.

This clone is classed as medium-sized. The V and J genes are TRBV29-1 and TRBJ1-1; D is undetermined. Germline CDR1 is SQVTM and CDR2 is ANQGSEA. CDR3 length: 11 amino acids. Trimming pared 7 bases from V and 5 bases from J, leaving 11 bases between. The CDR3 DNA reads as TGCAGCGCTCAAACAATTACTGAAGCTTTCTTT. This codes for CSAQTITEAFF.

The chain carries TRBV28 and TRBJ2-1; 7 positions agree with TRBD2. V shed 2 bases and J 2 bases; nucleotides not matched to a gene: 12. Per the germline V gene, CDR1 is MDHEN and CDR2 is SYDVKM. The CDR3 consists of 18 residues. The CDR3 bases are TGTGCCAGCAGTTTAGGGGCCGGCGGGAGCCGAACCTACAATGAGCAGTTCTTC. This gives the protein CASSLGAGGSRTYNEQFF.

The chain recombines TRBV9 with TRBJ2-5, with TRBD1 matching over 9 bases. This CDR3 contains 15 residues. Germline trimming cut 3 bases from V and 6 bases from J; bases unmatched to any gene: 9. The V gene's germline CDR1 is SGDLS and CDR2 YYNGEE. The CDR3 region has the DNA TGTGCCAGCAGCGCGTCGGGACAGGGTATTCAGACCCAGTACTTC. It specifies CASSASGQGIQTQYF.

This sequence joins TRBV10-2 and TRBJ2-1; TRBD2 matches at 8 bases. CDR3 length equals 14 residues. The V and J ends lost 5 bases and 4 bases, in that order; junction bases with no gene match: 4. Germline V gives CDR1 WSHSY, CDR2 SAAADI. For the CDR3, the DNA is TGCGCCAGCAGTACCAGCGGGGGTTACAATGAGCAGTTCTTC. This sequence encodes CASSTSGGYNEQFF.

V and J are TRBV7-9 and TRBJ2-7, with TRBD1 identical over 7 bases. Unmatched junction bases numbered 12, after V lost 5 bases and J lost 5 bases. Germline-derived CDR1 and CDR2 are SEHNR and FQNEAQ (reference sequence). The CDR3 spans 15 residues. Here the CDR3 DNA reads TGTGCCAGCAGCCCACTGGCAGGGGGTTACCACGAGCAGTACTTC. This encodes CASSPLAGGYHEQYF.

CDR3 DNA sequence: TGTGCCAGCGACCAGGGGGCGCGAGGCTACACCTTC. Amino acids: CASDQGARGYTF. This sequence joins TRBV7-9 and TRBJ1-2; TRBD1 matches at 8 bases. The CDR3 totals 12 residues. V gave up 8 bases and J gave up 8 bases; unmatched junction bases: 7. The germline V gene encodes CDR1 SEHNR and CDR2 FQNEAQ (reference sequence).

The CDR3 loop reads CASSSSTSGIVYEQYF. The CDR3 DNA sequence: TGTGCCAGCAGTTCCTCGACTAGCGGGATTGTGTACGAGCAGTACTTC. The chain recombines TRBV28 with TRBJ2-7; 11 positions match TRBD2. Germline V lookup: CDR1 MDHEN, CDR2 SYDVKM. The V segment lost 4 bases and the J segment 4 bases; nucleotides outside the gene matches: 9. This CDR3 has 16 residues.

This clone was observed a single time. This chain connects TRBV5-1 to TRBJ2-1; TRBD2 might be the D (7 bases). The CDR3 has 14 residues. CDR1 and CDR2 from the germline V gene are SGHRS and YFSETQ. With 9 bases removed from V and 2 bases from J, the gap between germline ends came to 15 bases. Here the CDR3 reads CATTSGGPYNEQFF. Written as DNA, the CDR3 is TGCGCCACTACATCCGGGGGGCCCTACAATGAGCAGTTCTTC.

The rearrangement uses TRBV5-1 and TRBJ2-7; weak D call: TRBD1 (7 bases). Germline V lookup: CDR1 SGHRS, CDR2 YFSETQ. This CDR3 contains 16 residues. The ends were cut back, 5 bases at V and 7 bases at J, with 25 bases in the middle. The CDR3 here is CASREDAGGTMGEQYF. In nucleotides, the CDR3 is TGCGCCAGCAGAGAGGACGCAGGGGGGACAATGGGAGAGCAGTACTTC. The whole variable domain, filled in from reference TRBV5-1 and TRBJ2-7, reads KAGVTQTPRYLIKTRGQQVTLSCSPISGHRSVSWYQQTPGQGLQFLFEYFSETQRNKGNFPGRFSGRQFSNSRSEMNVSTLELGDSALYLCASREDAGGTMGEQYFGPGTRLTVT.

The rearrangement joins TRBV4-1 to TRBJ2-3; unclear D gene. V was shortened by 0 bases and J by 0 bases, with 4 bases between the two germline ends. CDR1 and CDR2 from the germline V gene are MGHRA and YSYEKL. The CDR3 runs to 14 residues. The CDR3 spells CASSQELSTDTQYF. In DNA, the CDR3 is TGCGCCAGCAGCCAAGAACTCAGCACAGATACGCAGTATTTT.

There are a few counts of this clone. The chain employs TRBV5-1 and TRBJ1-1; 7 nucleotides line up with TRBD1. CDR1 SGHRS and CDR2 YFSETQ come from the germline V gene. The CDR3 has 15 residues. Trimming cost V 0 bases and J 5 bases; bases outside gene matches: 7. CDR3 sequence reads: CASSLVEGARTEAFF. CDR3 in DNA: TGCGCCAGCAGCTTGGTCGAGGGGGCGAGAACTGAAGCTTTCTTT. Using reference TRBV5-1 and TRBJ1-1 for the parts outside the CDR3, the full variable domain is KAGVTQTPRYLIKTRGQQVTLSCSPISGHRSVSWYQQTPGQGLQFLFEYFSETQRNKGNFPGRFSGRQFSNSRSEMNVSTLELGDSALYLCASSLVEGARTEAFFGQGTRLTVV.

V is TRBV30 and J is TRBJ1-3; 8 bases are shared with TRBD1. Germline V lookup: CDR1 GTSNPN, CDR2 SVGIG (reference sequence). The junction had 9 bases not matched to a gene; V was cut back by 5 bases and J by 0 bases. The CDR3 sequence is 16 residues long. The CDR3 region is CAWAHSDRVSGNTIYF. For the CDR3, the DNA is TGTGCCTGGGCCCACTCGGACAGGGTCTCTGGAAACACCATATATTTT.